This record looks at one TCR beta chain sequence and its context. Its antigen is still unknown. Base-call qualities are not available, and no considerably larger clone is one nucleotide away. Taken from the germline V gene (reference sequence), the CDR1 and CDR2 loops are MNHEY and SMNVEV. The CDR3 spans 14 residues, from the cysteine through the phenylalanine. The only DNA kept is the CDR3, 42 bases in frame from the first base. Trimmed from V: 6 bases; trimmed from J: 6 bases; junction bases lacking a gene match: 5. The data are from a study of blood T cell repertoires in COVID-19 (dated by TCRdb to 2020 to 2021). Background for the entire study: The collaborator samples originated in the United States, Italy and Spain and spanned the acute and convalescent phases of COVID-19. The samples were drawn from two sources: the first 160 participants of the ongoing ImmuneRACE study, and 1,254 subjects contributed by 6 global collaborators. The material from the prospective study consisted of cDNA or gDNA derived from T cells, B-cell-depleted T cells, or PBMCs. Deeply sampled blood TCRbeta repertoires from subjects exposed to, actively infected with, or recovered from COVID-19 were included in the dataset. Where available, HLA class I and class II types were taken from metadata supplied by the sample provider and were not determined by assay-based typing. The repertoires were made available in a free public database intended to serve as a resource for research on the immune response to SARS-CoV-2. The sample metadata nearly always contained a de-identified subject ID, COVID-19 status, age in years and sex.

In Seattle, one collaborating source enrolled patients while the infection was active and tracked those patients longitudinally over the course of disease. Each collaborating institution followed its own protocols to collect whole blood in K2EDTA tubes. For TCRbeta analysis, collaborator samples were shipped as frozen whole blood, as isolated PBMCs, or as DNA extracted from either sample type. The immunoSEQ Assay, a bias-controlled multiplex PCR, was used to amplify TCRbeta CDR3 regions from genomic DNA. The authors' analysis ran thus. The number of nucleated cells in each sample was estimated from the amplification of reference gene primers within the assay. To quantify the absolute abundance of each unique TCRbeta CDR3 rearrangement, sequence reads were collapsed and filtered. For each sample, productive Simpson clonality was calculated by taking the square root of Simpson's diversity index across productive rearrangements. TCRdb provides this immuneACCESS table in a form limited to in-frame rearrangements. Some clones are lacking; in checked studies, under half of them reflect an unresolved V gene, and why the rest are absent is not known. That table is the source of V, J and clone size, and D and trimming were worked out from the DNA. Recorded for this sample are more than 150,000 clones; roughly 76% of them occurred a single time. The ten biggest clones cover 12% of the sample.

General findings and caveats noted by the study authors: The amount of clinical and demographic metadata varied by source and participant and was provided uncurated.

The TCR was taken from a woman at least 80 years old with COVID-19, enrolled during active disease. Material for sequencing was peripheral blood. The chain uses TRBV27 and TRBJ2-2, with 9 central nucleotides matching TRBD1. The nucleotide sequence reads as follows: TGTGCCAGCAGGATGGGGACAGGGTCCGGGGAGCTGTTTTTT. Translated, this gives CASRMGTGSGELFF.